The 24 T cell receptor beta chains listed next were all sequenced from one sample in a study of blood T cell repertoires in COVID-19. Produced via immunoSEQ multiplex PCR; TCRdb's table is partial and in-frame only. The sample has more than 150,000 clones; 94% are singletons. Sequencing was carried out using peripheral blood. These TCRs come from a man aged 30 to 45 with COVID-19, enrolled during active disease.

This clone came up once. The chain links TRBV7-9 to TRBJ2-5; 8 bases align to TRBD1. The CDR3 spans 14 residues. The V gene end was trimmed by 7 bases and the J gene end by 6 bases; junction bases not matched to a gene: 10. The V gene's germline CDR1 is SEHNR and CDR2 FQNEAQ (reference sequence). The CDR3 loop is CASTLDRATQTQYF. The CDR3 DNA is TGTGCCAGCACCCTGGACAGGGCGACGCAGACCCAGTACTTC.

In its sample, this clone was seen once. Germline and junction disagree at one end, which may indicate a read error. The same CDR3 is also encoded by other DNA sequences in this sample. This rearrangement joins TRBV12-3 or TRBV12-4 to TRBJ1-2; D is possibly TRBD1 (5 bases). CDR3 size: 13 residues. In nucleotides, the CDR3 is TGTGCCAGCAGTTTACAGGGTCACTACGGCTACACCTTC. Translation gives CASSLQGHYGYTF.

For the CDR3, the DNA is TGCGCCAGCAGAGAAGGACTAGCGGGGGGTTATGAGCAGTTCTTC. The encoded protein is CASREGLAGGYEQFF. The V and J genes are TRBV10-2 and TRBJ2-1, with 14 bases that match TRBD2. The CDR3 contains 15 residues. Germline values: CDR1 WSHSY, CDR2 SAAADI. Trimming removed 6 bases from V and 8 bases from J; junction bases left unmatched: 6.

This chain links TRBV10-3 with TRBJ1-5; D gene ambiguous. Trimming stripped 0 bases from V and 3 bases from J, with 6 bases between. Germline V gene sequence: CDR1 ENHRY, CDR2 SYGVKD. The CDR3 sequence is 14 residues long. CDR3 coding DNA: TGTGCCATCAGTGAGTCTGCGTCCAATCAGCCCCAGCATTTT. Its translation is CAISESASNQPQHF.

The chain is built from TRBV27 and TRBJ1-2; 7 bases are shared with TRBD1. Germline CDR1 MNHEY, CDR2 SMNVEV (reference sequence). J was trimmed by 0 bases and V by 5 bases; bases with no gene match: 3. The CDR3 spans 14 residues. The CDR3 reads CASSVDRANYGYTF. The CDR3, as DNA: TGTGCCAGCAGTGTAGACAGGGCTAACTATGGCTACACCTTC.

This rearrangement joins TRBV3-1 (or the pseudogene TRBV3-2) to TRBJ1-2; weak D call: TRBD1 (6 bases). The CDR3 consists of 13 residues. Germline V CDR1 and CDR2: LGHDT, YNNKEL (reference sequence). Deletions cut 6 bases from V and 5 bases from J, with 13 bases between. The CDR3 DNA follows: TGTGCCAGCAGACCTACAGGGTTATATGGCTACACCTTC. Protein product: CASRPTGLYGYTF.

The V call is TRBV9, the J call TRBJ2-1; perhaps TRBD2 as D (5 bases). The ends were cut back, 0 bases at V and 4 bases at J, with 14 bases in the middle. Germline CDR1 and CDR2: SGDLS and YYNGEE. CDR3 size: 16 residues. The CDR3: CASSVGGSGPYNEQFF. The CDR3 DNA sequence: TGTGCCAGCAGCGTAGGGGGAAGCGGCCCTTACAATGAGCAGTTCTTC. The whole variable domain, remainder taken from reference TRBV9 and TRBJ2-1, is DSGVTQTPKHLITATGQRVTLRCSPRSGDLSVYWYQQSLDQGLQFLIQYYNGEERAKGNILERFSAQQFPDLHSELNLSSLELGDSALYFCASSVGGSGPYNEQFFGPGTRLTVL.

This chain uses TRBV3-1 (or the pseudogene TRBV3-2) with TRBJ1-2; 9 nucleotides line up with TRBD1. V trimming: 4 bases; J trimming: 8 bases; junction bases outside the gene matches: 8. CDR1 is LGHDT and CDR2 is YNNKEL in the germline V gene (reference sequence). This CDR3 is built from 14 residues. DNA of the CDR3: TGTGCCAGCAGCCCCTCCGACAGGGGGGGCGGCTACACCTTC. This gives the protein CASSPSDRGGGYTF.

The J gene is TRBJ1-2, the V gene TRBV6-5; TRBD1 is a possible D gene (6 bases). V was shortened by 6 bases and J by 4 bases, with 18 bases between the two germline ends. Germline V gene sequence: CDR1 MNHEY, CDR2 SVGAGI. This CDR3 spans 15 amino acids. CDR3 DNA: TGTGCCAGCAGATTGGACAGTAATGTTTTCTATGGCTACACCTTC. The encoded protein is CASRLDSNVFYGYTF.

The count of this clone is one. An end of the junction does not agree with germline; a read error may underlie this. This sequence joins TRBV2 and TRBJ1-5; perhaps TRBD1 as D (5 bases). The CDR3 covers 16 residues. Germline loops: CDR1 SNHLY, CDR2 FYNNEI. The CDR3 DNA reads TGTGCCAGCACTGAAGGGGCAGCCTATAGCAATCAGCCCCAGCATTTT. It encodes CASTEGAAYSNQPQHF.

CDR3 coding DNA: TGTGCCAGCAGCCCCCTAGCGGGGGGTCCAGATACGCAGTATTTT. Amino acids: CASSPLAGGPDTQYF. This chain links TRBV5-5 with TRBJ2-3; 11 nucleotides match TRBD2. This CDR3 has 15 amino acids. The germline CDR1 and CDR2 sequences are SGHKS and YYEKEE (reference sequence). Germline trimming cut 4 bases from V and 4 bases from J; bases unmatched to any gene: 5.

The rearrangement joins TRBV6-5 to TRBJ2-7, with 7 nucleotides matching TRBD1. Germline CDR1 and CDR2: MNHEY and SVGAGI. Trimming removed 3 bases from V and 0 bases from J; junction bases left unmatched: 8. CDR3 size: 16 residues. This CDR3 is CASSYSTGPGSYEQYF. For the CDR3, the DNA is TGTGCCAGCAGTTATTCGACAGGGCCGGGCTCCTACGAGCAGTACTTC.

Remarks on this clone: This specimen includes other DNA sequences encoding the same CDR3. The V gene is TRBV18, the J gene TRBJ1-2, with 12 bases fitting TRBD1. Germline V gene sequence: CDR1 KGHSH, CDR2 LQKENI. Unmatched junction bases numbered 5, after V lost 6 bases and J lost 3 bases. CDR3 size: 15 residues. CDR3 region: CASSPGTGGDYGYTF. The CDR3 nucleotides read TGTGCCAGCTCTCCCGGGACAGGGGGCGACTATGGCTACACCTTC.

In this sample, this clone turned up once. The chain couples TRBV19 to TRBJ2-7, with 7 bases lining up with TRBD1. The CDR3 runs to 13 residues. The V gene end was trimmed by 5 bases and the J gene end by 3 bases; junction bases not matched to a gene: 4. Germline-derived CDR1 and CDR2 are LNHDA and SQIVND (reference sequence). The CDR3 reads CASSGRQGYEQYF. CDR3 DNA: TGTGCCAGTAGTGGTAGACAGGGCTACGAGCAGTACTTC.

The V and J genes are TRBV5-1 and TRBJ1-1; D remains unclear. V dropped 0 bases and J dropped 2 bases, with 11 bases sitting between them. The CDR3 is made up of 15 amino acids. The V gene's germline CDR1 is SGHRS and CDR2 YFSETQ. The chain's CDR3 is CASSLDGNSNTEAFF. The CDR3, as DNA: TGCGCCAGCAGCTTGGACGGTAACAGTAACACTGAAGCTTTCTTT.

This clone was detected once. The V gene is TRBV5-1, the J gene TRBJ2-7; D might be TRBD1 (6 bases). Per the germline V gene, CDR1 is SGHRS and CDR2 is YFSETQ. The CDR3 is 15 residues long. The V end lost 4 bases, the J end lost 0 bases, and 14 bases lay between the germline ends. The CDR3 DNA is TGCGCCAGCAGCCACGACAGGCTGAGCTCCTACGAGCAGTACTTC. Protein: CASSHDRLSSYEQYF.

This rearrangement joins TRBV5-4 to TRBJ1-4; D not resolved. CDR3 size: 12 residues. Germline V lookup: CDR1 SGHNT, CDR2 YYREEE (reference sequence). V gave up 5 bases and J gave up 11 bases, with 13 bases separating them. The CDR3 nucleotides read TGTGCCAGCAGTACTGTCGGAGGGAAACTGTTTTTT. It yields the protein CASSTVGGKLFF.

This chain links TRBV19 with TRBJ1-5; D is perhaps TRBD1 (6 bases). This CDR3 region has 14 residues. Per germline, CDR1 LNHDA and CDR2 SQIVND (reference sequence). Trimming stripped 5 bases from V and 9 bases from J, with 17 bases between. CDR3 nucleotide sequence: TGTGCCAGTAGTTCCCCGGGACAAGGCGGGCCCCAGCATTTT. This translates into CASSSPGQGGPQHF.

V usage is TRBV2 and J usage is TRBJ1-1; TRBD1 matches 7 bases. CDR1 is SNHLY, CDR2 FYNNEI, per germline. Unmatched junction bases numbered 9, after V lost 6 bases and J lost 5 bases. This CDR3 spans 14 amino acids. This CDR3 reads CASRQGVGETEAFF. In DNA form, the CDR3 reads TGTGCCAGCAGGCAGGGGGTGGGTGAGACTGAAGCTTTCTTT.

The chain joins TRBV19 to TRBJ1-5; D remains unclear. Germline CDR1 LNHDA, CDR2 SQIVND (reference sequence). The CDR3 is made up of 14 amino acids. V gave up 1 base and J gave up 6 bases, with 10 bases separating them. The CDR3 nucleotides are TGTGCCAGTAGTATAGCCCCAGGACTTCAGCCCCAGCATTTT. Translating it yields CASSIAPGLQPQHF.

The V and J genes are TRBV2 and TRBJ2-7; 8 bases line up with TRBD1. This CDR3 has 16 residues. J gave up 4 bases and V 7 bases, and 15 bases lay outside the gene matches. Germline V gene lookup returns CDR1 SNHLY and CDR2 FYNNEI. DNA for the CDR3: TGTGCCAGCAATAGGCAGAGAGGACAGGGTTTTTACGAGCAGTACTTC. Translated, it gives CASNRQRGQGFYEQYF.

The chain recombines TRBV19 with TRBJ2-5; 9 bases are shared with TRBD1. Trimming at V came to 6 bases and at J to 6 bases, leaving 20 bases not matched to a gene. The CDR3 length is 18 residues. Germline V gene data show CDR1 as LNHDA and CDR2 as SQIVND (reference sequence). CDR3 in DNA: TGTGCCAGTAGCCCCGGCTGGGGACAGGGTGATTTGGGAAAGACCCAGTACTTC. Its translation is CASSPGWGQGDLGKTQYF.

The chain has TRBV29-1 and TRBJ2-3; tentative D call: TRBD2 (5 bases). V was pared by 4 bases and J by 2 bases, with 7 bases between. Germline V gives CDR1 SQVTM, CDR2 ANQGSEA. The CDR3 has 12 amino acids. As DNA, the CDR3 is TGCAGCGTTGCCGGGGACACAGATACGCAGTATTTT. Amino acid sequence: CSVAGDTDTQYF.

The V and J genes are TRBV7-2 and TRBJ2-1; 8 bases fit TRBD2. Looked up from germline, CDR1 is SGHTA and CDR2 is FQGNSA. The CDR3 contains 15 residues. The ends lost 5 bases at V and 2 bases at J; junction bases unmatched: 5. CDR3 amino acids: CASSPQGLAYNEQFF. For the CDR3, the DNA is TGTGCCAGCAGCCCACAGGGACTAGCCTACAATGAGCAGTTCTTC.